The 26 T cell receptor beta chains given below trace back to one sample, sequenced in a study of PD-1 blockade in classical Hodgkin lymphoma. TCRdb keeps only in-frame clones here, not all; method: immunoSEQ multiplex PCR. Of about 100,000 clones in the sample, around 88% were seen once. No patient escaped relapse after autologous stem cell transplantation, and brentuximab vedotin exposure varied. The specimen comprised peripheral blood mononuclear cells (PBMCs), sampled before the second cycle of nivolumab. These receptors originate from a human donor with classical Hodgkin lymphoma.

This rearrangement joins TRBV18 to TRBJ1-2; 12 bases are a match to TRBD1. V was pared by 6 bases and J by 7 bases, with 3 bases of the junction left unmatched. The germline gives CDR1 KGHSH, CDR2 LQKENI. CDR3 length equals 13 residues. The CDR3, as DNA: TGTGCCAGCTCTTCGGGACAGGGGGCTGGCTACACCTTC. Translating gives CASSSGQGAGYTF.

This clone appeared once. V and J are TRBV6-6 and TRBJ1-2, with 9 nucleotides matching TRBD1. Germline trimming cut 7 bases from V and 2 bases from J; bases unmatched to any gene: 11. The CDR3 spans 16 residues. Germline V gene lookup returns CDR1 MNHNY and CDR2 SVGAGI (reference sequence). This CDR3 reads CASTPTGGQGNYGYTF. CDR3 in DNA: TGTGCCAGCACTCCAACCGGGGGACAGGGCAACTATGGCTACACCTTC.

This chain joins TRBV7-9 and TRBJ1-4; 8 bases align to TRBD1. This CDR3 has 17 amino acids. Germline CDR1 SEHNR, CDR2 FQNEAQ (reference sequence). V shed 1 base and J 7 bases; nucleotides not matched to a gene: 11. The CDR3 is CASSLGFFGTGGEKLFF. CDR3 coding DNA: TGTGCCAGCAGCTTAGGATTTTTCGGGACAGGAGGTGAAAAACTGTTTTTT. Drawing the rest from reference TRBV7-9 and TRBJ1-4, the complete variable domain is DTGVSQNPRHKITKRGQNVTFRCDPISEHNRLYWYRQTLGQGPEFLTYFQNEAQLEKSRLLSDRFSAERPKGSFSTLEIQRTEQGDSAMYLCASSLGFFGTGGEKLFFGSGTQLSVL.

J is TRBJ1-6 and V is TRBV4-2; D is unclear. The CDR3 length is 13 residues. The germline V gene has CDR1 LGHNA and CDR2 YNFKEQ. V lost 0 bases, J lost 14 bases, and 11 bases lay in between. The CDR3 region has the DNA TGTGCCAGCAGCCAAGATTGGGAACGGACCCTCCACTTT. As protein: CASSQDWERTLHF.

The chain joins TRBV19 to TRBJ1-6, with D possibly matching TRBD1 (5 bases). CDR1 and CDR2 (germline): LNHDA, SQIVND (reference sequence). V was clipped by 5 bases and J by 7 bases, with 15 bases between them. The CDR3 has 15 amino acids. The CDR3, as DNA: TGTGCCAGTAGTCCGCAAAGACAGTCCAATTCACCCCTCCACTTT. Translating it yields CASSPQRQSNSPLHF.

The chain has TRBV6-4 and TRBJ2-2; D ambiguous. The CDR3 length is 13 residues. The V end lost 2 bases, the J end lost 4 bases, and 5 bases lay between the germline ends. The germline CDR1 and CDR2 sequences are MRHNA and SNTAGT. DNA for the CDR3: TGTGCCAGCAGTGACAGTTCCACCGGGGAGCTGTTTTTT. It is translated as CASSDSSTGELFF.

This clone was counted only a few times. The chain carries TRBV5-6 and TRBJ1-2; TRBD1 matches at 8 bases. The CDR3 totals 12 residues. Germline V gene sequence: CDR1 SGHDT, CDR2 YYEEEE. Germline trimming cut 7 bases from V and 7 bases from J; bases unmatched to any gene: 6. This chain's CDR3 is CASVSTGGGYTF. In DNA, the CDR3 is TGTGCCAGCGTCTCCACAGGGGGTGGCTACACCTTC.

The chain couples TRBV4-2 to TRBJ2-2; TRBD2 matches at 8 bases. With 1 base clipped from V and 7 bases from J, the junction kept 5 bases outside the gene matches. Per germline, CDR1 LGHNA and CDR2 YNFKEQ. The CDR3 length is 15 residues. The CDR3 bases are TGTGCCAGCAGCCAAGCGGGGGGGCAGAGCGGGGAGCTGTTTTTT. Translation: CASSQAGGQSGELFF.

This clone was seen only once. This chain joins TRBV15 and TRBJ1-1; D gene ambiguous. Germline CDR1 reads LNHNV; CDR2 reads YYDKDF (reference sequence). Trimming left V 0 bases short and J 2 bases short, with 10 bases between. The CDR3 has 15 residues. DNA for the CDR3: TGTGCCACCAGCAGAGAACTCCTCCTTAACACTGAAGCTTTCTTT. It encodes CATSRELLLNTEAFF.

The chain links TRBV7-6 to TRBJ2-7, with unresolved D. CDR3 length equals 13 residues. The V end was cut by 1 base, the J end by 6 bases, with 10 bases between. The germline V gene has CDR1 SGHVS and CDR2 FNYEAQ. Here the CDR3 reads CASSLETRAEQYF. The CDR3 DNA sequence: TGTGCCAGCAGCTTAGAAACCAGAGCCGAGCAGTACTTC.

The V and J genes are TRBV29-1 and TRBJ1-1; 9 bases are shared with TRBD1. Germline loops: CDR1 SQVTM, CDR2 ANQGSEA. The CDR3 contains 12 residues. Trimming removed 6 bases from V and 3 bases from J; junction bases left unmatched: 2. The CDR3 nucleotides are TGCAGCGTCGGACAGGGGTACACTGAAGCTTTCTTT. Encoded protein: CSVGQGYTEAFF.

This clone was seen only a few times. The chain combines TRBV2 with TRBJ2-5, with 11 nucleotides matching TRBD2. V shed 11 bases, J shed 2 bases, and the junction held 7 bases outside the gene matches. Germline V gene sequence: CDR1 SNHLY, CDR2 FYNNEI. This CDR3 is 14 amino acids long. DNA for the CDR3: TGTGCCCGAGGGACTAGCGGATTTCAAGAGACCCAGTACTTC. Its translation: CARGTSGFQETQYF.

The table lists this clone with a few counts. The gene calls are TRBV30 and TRBJ1-2; TRBD1 matches 10 bases. The CDR3 has 13 residues. J lost 6 bases, V lost 4 bases, and 5 bases had no gene match. Germline values: CDR1 GTSNPN, CDR2 SVGIG (reference sequence). The CDR3 here is CAWTGQGWDGYTF. CDR3 coding DNA: TGTGCCTGGACGGGACAGGGGTGGGATGGCTACACCTTC.

The V and J genes are TRBV6-5 and TRBJ2-7; D not resolved. V dropped 5 bases and J dropped 4 bases, with 18 bases sitting between them. CDR1 is MNHEY, CDR2 SVGAGI, per germline. This CDR3 is 15 amino acids long. The CDR3: CASSLEVGFLYEQYF. The CDR3 bases are TGTGCCAGCAGTCTAGAAGTTGGGTTTCTGTACGAGCAGTACTTC.

The chain joins TRBV9 to TRBJ2-3, with 9 bases matching TRBD1. The junction had 3 bases not matched to a gene; V was cut back by 1 base and J by 6 bases. The CDR3 sequence is 14 residues long. Germline assignment: CDR1 SGDLS and CDR2 YYNGEE. The CDR3 loop reads CASSVTGGGDTQYF. As DNA, the CDR3 is TGTGCCAGCAGCGTAACAGGGGGCGGCGATACGCAGTATTTT.

The chain combines TRBV2 with TRBJ2-3, with 11 bases lining up with TRBD2. Per germline, CDR1 SNHLY and CDR2 FYNNEI. The CDR3 sequence is 14 residues long. Trimming cost V 7 bases and J 5 bases; bases outside gene matches: 5. CDR3 sequence: CASNSGGVRDTQYF. The CDR3 DNA reads TGTGCCAGCAATAGCGGGGGGGTACGAGATACGCAGTATTTT.

The V and J genes are TRBV19 and TRBJ1-2, with a possible D match to TRBD1 (5 bases). Between the trimmed V and J ends, which lost 7 bases and 4 bases, there was a span of 13 bases. This CDR3 comprises 13 residues. Germline lookup yields CDR1 LNHDA and CDR2 SQIVND (reference sequence). CDR3 DNA sequence: TGTGCCAGTACCCCCAGCGGGGCCTATGGCTACACCTTC. Translated: CASTPSGAYGYTF.

This chain links TRBV4-2 with TRBJ2-7; D possibly corresponds to TRBD1 (5 bases). This CDR3 has 15 residues. CDR1 and CDR2 (germline): LGHNA, YNFKEQ. V was cut by 0 bases and J by 4 bases, with 13 bases left in between. The DNA of the CDR3 is TGTGCCAGCAGCCAAGATCTAGGGGTTGAATACGAGCAGTACTTC. Amino acid sequence: CASSQDLGVEYEQYF.

This chain uses TRBV7-6 with TRBJ2-2, with TRBD2 matching 9 bases. From germline, CDR1 is SGHVS and CDR2 FNYEAQ. This CDR3 contains 17 residues. The trim removed 0 bases at V and 4 bases at J, leaving 6 bases unmatched. The CDR3 region is CASSLAGRRGGTGELFF. The DNA for the CDR3 is TGTGCCAGCAGCTTAGCGGGAAGGCGGGGGGGCACCGGGGAGCTGTTTTTT. Complete variable domain (other parts from reference TRBV7-6 and TRBJ2-2): GAGVSQSPRYKVTKRGQDVALRCDPISGHVSLYWYRQALGQGPEFLTYFNYEAQQDKSGLPNDRFSAERPEGSISTLTIQRTEQRDSAMYRCASSLAGRRGGTGELFFGEGSRLTVL.

The chain's CDR3 is CASSADRGWGTDTQYF. Written as DNA, the CDR3 is TGTGCCAGCAGCGCAGACAGGGGATGGGGCACAGATACGCAGTATTTT. The J gene is TRBJ2-3, the V gene TRBV7-2; the match to TRBD1 covers 8 bases. CDR1 SGHTA and CDR2 FQGNSA come from the germline V gene. The trim removed 5 bases at V and 1 base at J, leaving 8 bases unmatched. There are 16 residues in the CDR3.

J is TRBJ2-7 and V is TRBV20-1; D is unclear. This CDR3 is 11 amino acids long. The ends were cut back, 0 bases at V and 7 bases at J, with 7 bases in the middle. In germline, CDR1 is DFQATT, CDR2 SNEGSKA (reference sequence). CDR3 in DNA: TGCAGTGCTAGAGACCGGTTTGAGCAGTACTTC. Its protein is CSARDRFEQYF.

This chain links TRBV14 with TRBJ2-7, with a tentative D call TRBD2 (5 bases). The germline CDR1 and CDR2 sequences are SGHDN and FVKESK. Between the trimmed V and J ends, which lost 4 bases and 4 bases, there was a span of 14 bases. There are 14 residues in the CDR3. This CDR3 is CASSPPSSGYEQYF. Here the CDR3 DNA reads TGTGCCAGCAGCCCCCCAAGCTCGGGGTACGAGCAGTACTTC.

The V call is TRBV7-3, the J call TRBJ2-2, with 7 bases matching TRBD2. The ends lost 2 bases at V and 6 bases at J; junction bases unmatched: 12. The CDR3 sequence is 17 residues long. Germline assignment: CDR1 SGHTA and CDR2 FQGTGA. In DNA, the CDR3 is TGTGCCAGCAGCTTACGCGGGGGTCCCGGGTGGGCCGGGGAGCTGTTTTTT. It specifies CASSLRGGPGWAGELFF.

The genes are TRBV29-1 and TRBJ2-7; 11 positions agree with TRBD1. V lost 4 bases, J lost 4 bases, and 9 bases stayed unmatched. CDR1 SQVTM and CDR2 ANQGSEA come from the germline V gene. This CDR3 spans 15 amino acids. CDR3 DNA sequence: TGCAGCGTTGTGCCCCGGGGACAGGGGGTATACGAGCAGTACTTC. Translated: CSVVPRGQGVYEQYF.

This chain connects TRBV7-4 to TRBJ1-2; perhaps TRBD1 as D (5 bases). The CDR3 consists of 10 residues. Germline V gene sequence: CDR1 SGHVT, CDR2 SQSDAQ. V was pared by 10 bases and J by 8 bases, with 11 bases between. The CDR3: CATPGSGYTF. The CDR3 nucleotides read TGTGCCACCCCAGGGAGCGGCTACACCTTC. Full variable domain (outside the CDR3, taken from reference TRBV7-4 and TRBJ1-2): GAGVSQSPRYKVAKRGRDVALRCDSISGHVTLYWYRQTLGQGSEVLTYSQSDAQRDKSGRPSGRFSAERPERSVSTLKIQRTEQGDSAVYLCATPGSGYTFGSGTRLTVV.

The J gene is TRBJ2-1, the V gene TRBV7-9, with TRBD1 matching over 10 bases. V lost 0 bases to trimming and J lost 5 bases; unmatched junction nucleotides: 7. The CDR3 is 17 amino acids. In germline, CDR1 is SEHNR, CDR2 FQNEAQ (reference sequence). The CDR3 sequence: CASSLATGGAINNEQFF. Written as DNA, the CDR3 is TGTGCCAGCAGCTTAGCGACAGGGGGCGCGATTAACAATGAGCAGTTCTTC.